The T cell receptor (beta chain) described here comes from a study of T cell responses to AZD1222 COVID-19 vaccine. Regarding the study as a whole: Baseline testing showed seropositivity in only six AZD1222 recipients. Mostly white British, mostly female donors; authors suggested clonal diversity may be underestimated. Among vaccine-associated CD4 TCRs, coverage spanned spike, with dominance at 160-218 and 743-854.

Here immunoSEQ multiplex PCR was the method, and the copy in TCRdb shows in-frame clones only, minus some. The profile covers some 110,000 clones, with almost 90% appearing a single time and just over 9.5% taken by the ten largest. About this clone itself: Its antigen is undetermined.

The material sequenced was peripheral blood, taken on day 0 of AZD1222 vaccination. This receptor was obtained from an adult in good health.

CDR3 region: CASSLWVSSNEQFF. The CDR3, as DNA: TGTGCCAGCAGTTTATGGGTTAGCTCCAATGAGCAGTTCTTC. This chain joins TRBV27 and TRBJ2-1, with D hard to call. V was pared by 1 base and J by 6 bases, with 10 bases between. This CDR3 region has 14 residues. Germline assignment: CDR1 MNHEY and CDR2 SMNVEV (reference sequence).